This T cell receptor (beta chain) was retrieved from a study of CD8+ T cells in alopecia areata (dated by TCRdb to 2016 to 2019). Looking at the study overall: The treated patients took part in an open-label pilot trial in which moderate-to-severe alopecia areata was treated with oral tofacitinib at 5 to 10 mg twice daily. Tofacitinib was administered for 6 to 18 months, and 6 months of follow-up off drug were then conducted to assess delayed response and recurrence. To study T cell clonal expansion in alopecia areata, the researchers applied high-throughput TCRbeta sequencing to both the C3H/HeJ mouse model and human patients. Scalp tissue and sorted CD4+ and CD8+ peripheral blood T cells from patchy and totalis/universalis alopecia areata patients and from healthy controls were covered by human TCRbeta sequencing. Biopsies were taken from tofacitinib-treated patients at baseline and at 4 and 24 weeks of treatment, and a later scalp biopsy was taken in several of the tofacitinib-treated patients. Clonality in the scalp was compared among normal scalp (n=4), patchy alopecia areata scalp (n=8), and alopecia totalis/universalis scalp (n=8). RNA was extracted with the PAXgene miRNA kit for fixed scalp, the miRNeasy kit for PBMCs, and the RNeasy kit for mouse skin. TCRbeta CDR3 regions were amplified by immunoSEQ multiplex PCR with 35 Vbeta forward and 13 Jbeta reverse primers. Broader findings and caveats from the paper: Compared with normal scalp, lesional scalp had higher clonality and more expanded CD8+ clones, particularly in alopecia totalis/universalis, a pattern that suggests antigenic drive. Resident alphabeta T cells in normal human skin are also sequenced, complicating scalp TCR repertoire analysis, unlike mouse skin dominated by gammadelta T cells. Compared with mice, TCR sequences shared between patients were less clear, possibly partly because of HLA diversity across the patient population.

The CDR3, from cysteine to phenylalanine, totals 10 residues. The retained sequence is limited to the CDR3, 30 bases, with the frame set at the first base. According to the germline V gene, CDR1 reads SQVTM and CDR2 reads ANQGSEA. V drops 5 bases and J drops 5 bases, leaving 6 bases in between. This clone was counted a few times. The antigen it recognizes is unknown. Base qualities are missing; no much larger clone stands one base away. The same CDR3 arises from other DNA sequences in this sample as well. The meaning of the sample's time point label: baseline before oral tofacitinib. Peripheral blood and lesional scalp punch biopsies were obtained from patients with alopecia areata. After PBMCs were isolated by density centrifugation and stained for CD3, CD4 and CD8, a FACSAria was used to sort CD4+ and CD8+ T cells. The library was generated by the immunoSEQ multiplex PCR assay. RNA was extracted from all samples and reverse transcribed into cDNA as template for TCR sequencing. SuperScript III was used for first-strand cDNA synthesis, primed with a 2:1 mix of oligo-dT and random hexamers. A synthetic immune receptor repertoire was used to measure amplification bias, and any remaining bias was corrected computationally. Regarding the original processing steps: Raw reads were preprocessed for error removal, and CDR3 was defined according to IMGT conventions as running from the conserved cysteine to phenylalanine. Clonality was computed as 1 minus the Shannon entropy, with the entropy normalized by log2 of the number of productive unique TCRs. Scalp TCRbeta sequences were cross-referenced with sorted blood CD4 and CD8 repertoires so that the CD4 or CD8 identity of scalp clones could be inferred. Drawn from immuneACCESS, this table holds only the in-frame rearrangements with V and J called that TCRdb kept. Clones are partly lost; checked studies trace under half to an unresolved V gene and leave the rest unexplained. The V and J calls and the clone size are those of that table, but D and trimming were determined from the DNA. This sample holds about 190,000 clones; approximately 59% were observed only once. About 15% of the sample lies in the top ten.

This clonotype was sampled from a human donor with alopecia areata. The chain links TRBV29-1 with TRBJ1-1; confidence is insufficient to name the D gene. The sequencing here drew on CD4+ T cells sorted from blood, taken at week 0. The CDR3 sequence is CSVWGTEAFF. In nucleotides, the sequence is TGCAGCGTTTGGGGAACTGAAGCTTTCTTT.